These 26 T cell receptor beta chains originate from one sample sequenced in a study of T-cell reconstitution after alpha-beta-depleted transplantation in children. Preparation of the TCRbeta library was carried out with unique molecular identifiers. TCRdb itself ran the PCR reads through MiXCR, one entry per CDR3 protein. Of hundreds of thousands of distinct CDR3 sequences listed, around 15% are singletons. Sequenced material: PBMCs, mostly from graft donor cells, taken 360 days after TCRalphabeta/CD19-depleted stem cell transplant. The receptor source for this set is a male patient under 10 years old who had a stem cell transplant for acute lymphoblastic leukemia, so the T cells may come from the graft donor.

There are many counts of this clonotype. The chain is built from TRBV27 and TRBJ2-3, with 16 positions matching TRBD2. Germline lookup yields CDR1 MNHEY and CDR2 SMNVEV (reference sequence). V gave up 1 base and J gave up 2 bases; unmatched junction bases: 3. The CDR3 is made up of 18 amino acids. This chain's CDR3 is CASSLWGLAGGLTDTQYF. CDR3 bases: TGTGCCAGCAGTTTATGGGGACTAGCGGGAGGGCTCACAGATACGCAGTATTTT.

This clonotype has just a few counts. CDR3 region: CASSLAGLATYEQYF. The CDR3 DNA follows: TGTGCCAGCAGCTTAGCCGGACTAGCGACCTACGAGCAGTACTTC. This chain joins TRBV7-2 and TRBJ2-7; 9 bases match TRBD2. The CDR3 totals 15 residues. Trimming cost V 0 bases and J 2 bases; bases outside gene matches: 2. Germline lookup yields CDR1 SGHTA and CDR2 FQGNSA.

The chain combines TRBV4-2 with TRBJ2-2, with 16 bases identical to TRBD2. The V segment lost 0 bases and the J segment 2 bases; nucleotides outside the gene matches: 6. Per the germline V gene, CDR1 is LGHNA and CDR2 is YNFKEQ. This CDR3 is 20 amino acids long. CDR3 nucleotides: TGTGCCAGCAGCCAAGAACGGGGGACTAGCGGGAGGGTCAACACCGGGGAGCTGTTTTTT. This translates into CASSQERGTSGRVNTGELFF.

This clonotype was seen a handful of times. This sequence joins TRBV4-1 and TRBJ1-5; maybe TRBD1 (5 bases). Between the trimmed V and J ends, which lost 1 base and 1 base, there was a span of 17 bases. Germline lookup yields CDR1 MGHRA and CDR2 YSYEKL. This CDR3 has 18 residues. In nucleotides, the CDR3 is TGCGCCAGCAGCCAAGTGCCCAGGTACGGGGGGAGCAATCAGCCCCAGCATTTT. Residues: CASSQVPRYGGSNQPQHF.

J is TRBJ1-4 and V is TRBV15; maybe TRBD1 (5 bases). Trimming left V 5 bases short and J 7 bases short, with 11 bases between. The V gene's germline CDR1 is LNHNV and CDR2 YYDKDF (reference sequence). The CDR3 totals 13 residues. CDR3 coding DNA: TGTGCCACCAGCGTGCATAGGGGTGAAAAACTGTTTTTT. The encoded protein is CATSVHRGEKLFF.

The V call is TRBV15, the J call TRBJ2-1; no reliable D call. V lost 4 bases, J lost 0 bases, and 10 bases lay in between. CDR1 LNHNV and CDR2 YYDKDF come from the germline V gene (reference sequence). This CDR3 is 15 amino acids long. In DNA form, the CDR3 reads TGTGCCACCAGCACCCCCGCTAGCTCCTACAATGAGCAGTTCTTC. Translating it yields CATSTPASSYNEQFF.

The chain links TRBV5-5 to TRBJ2-4, with D possibly TRBD2 on 5 matching bases. Looked up from germline, CDR1 is SGHKS and CDR2 is YYEKEE (reference sequence). This CDR3 has 13 residues. Trimming removed 1 base at V and 9 bases at J, with 11 bases between. The chain's CDR3 is CASSLKEAPIQYF. In DNA form, the CDR3 reads TGTGCCAGCAGCTTGAAGGAGGCCCCCATTCAGTACTTC.

This chain links TRBV6-5 with TRBJ2-1, with 10 bases matching TRBD1. V lost 5 bases and J lost 5; bases outside the gene matches: 6. The germline CDR1 and CDR2 sequences are MNHEY and SVGAGI. The CDR3 spans 15 residues. The CDR3 sequence is CASSPGQGVNNEQFF. The CDR3 DNA reads as TGTGCCAGCAGTCCTGGACAGGGGGTTAACAATGAGCAGTTCTTC.

This clonotype was observed a few times. The genes are TRBV21-1 and TRBJ2-7; the tabulated D call, TRBD1, remains unverified against the DNA. TRBV21-1 is reported as a pseudogene. This CDR3 is 18 amino acids long. For the CDR3, the DNA is TGTGCCAGCAGCGGACAGAATGGTGAACAGGGGTGTAGGTACGAGCAGTACTTC. Its protein product is CASSGQNGEQGCRYEQYF.

The chain links TRBV7-9 to TRBJ2-7; no definite D call. Trimming took off 5 bases at V and 2 bases at J, with 13 bases between the two ends. Germline loops: CDR1 SEHNR, CDR2 FQNEAQ (reference sequence). This CDR3 region has 14 residues. CDR3 sequence (DNA): TGTGCCAGCAGCCGCCCCGGTGGGGCCTACGAGCAGTACTTC. It is translated as CASSRPGGAYEQYF. Full variable domain (remainder filled in from reference TRBV7-9 and TRBJ2-7): DTGVSQNPRHKITKRGQNVTFRCDPISEHNRLYWYRQTLGQGPEFLTYFQNEAQLEKSRLLSDRFSAERPKGSFSTLEIQRTEQGDSAMYLCASSRPGGAYEQYFGPGTRLTVT.

This sequence joins TRBV30 and TRBJ1-5; D perhaps matches TRBD1 (5 bases). The CDR3 sequence is 11 residues long. The V end lost 5 bases, the J end lost 9 bases, and 11 bases lay between the germline ends. The germline V gene has CDR1 GTSNPN and CDR2 SVGIG (reference sequence). The CDR3 nucleotides are TGTGCCTGGGAGCAGGGAGGGCCCCAGCATTTT. It is translated as CAWEQGGPQHF.

The chain recombines TRBV9 with TRBJ2-3; tentative D call: TRBD2 (6 bases). V shed 3 bases and J shed 3 bases, with 17 bases lying between them. Per the germline V gene, CDR1 is SGDLS and CDR2 is YYNGEE. The CDR3 totals 16 residues. The DNA for the CDR3 is TGTGCCAGCAGCGCGTCGGGCGGGATAGTGACAGATACGCAGTATTTT. Protein sequence: CASSASGGIVTDTQYF.

The table lists this clonotype with many counts. The CDR3 is CSVRQPSYNEQFF. The CDR3 DNA sequence: TGCAGCGTTCGACAGCCGTCCTACAATGAGCAGTTCTTC. The chain combines TRBV29-1 with TRBJ2-1; a possible D gene is TRBD1 (5 bases). This CDR3 has 13 amino acids. V was clipped by 5 bases and J by 1 base, with 9 bases between them. The germline V gene encodes CDR1 SQVTM and CDR2 ANQGSEA.

This clonotype occurred a few times. The chain has TRBV28 and TRBJ1-5, with D possibly TRBD1 on 5 matching bases. Per the germline V gene, CDR1 is MDHEN and CDR2 is SYDVKM. V lost 3 bases and J 1 base, leaving 7 bases between the germline ends. This CDR3 comprises 14 residues. The CDR3, as DNA: TGTGCCAGCAGTTTTGCAGGGAGCAATCAGCCCCAGCATTTT. Translating it yields CASSFAGSNQPQHF.

This clonotype was found a few times. The gene calls are TRBV7-2 and TRBJ2-4; the D is unclear. Germline V CDR1 and CDR2: SGHTA, FQGNSA. V dropped 3 bases and J dropped 1 base, with 10 bases sitting between them. CDR3 length equals 15 residues. CDR3 in DNA: TGTGCCAGCAGCTTTAGCCCCTGGGCCAAAAACATTCAGTACTTC. Translation gives CASSFSPWAKNIQYF. Supplemented by reference TRBV7-2 and TRBJ2-4, the full variable domain reads GAGVSQSPSNKVTEKGKDVELRCDPISGHTALYWYRQSLGQGLEFLIYFQGNSAPDKSGLPSDRFSAERTGGSVSTLTIQRTQQEDSAVYLCASSFSPWAKNIQYFGAGTRLSVL.

The J gene is TRBJ2-7, the V gene TRBV2, with D perhaps matching TRBD1 (6 bases). The CDR3 extends over 13 amino acids. The V and J ends lost 9 bases and 5 bases respectively, with 17 bases between them. CDR1 is SNHLY, CDR2 FYNNEI, per germline. The CDR3 coding sequence is TGTGCCAGTTCGTTCAAGACAGGCAACGAGCAGTACTTC. This codes for CASSFKTGNEQYF.

This clonotype was counted at least ten times. The chain is built from TRBV4-2 and TRBJ2-5; tentative D call: TRBD1 (6 bases). Germline V lookup: CDR1 LGHNA, CDR2 YNFKEQ. Trimming stripped 1 base from V and 5 bases from J, with 11 bases between. CDR3 length: 14 amino acids. The CDR3: CASSQVRQGETQYF. DNA of the CDR3: TGTGCCAGCAGCCAAGTTCGCCAGGGGGAGACCCAGTACTTC.

The chain recombines TRBV12-3 or TRBV12-4 with TRBJ2-3; no clear D. CDR3 length equals 14 residues. The V end lost 6 bases, the J end lost 5 bases, and 15 bases lay between the germline ends. The CDR3 bases are TGTGCCAGCAGCCGACTTTACGGCCGAGATACGCAGTATTTT. Protein sequence: CASSRLYGRDTQYF.

This clonotype was counted at least ten times. This chain connects TRBV10-3 to TRBJ2-5, with D hard to call. The CDR3 length is 13 residues. V dropped 3 bases and J dropped 1 base, with 6 bases sitting between them. From germline, CDR1 is ENHRY and CDR2 SYGVKD. CDR3 region: CAISDRIQETQYF. DNA of the CDR3: TGTGCCATCAGTGACAGGATCCAAGAGACCCAGTACTTC.

This clonotype occurred many times. The gene calls are TRBV20-1 and TRBJ1-4, with D hard to call. The CDR3 sequence is 15 residues long. The germline V gene encodes CDR1 DFQATT and CDR2 SNEGSKA (reference sequence). The ends were cut back, 0 bases at V and 8 bases at J, with 16 bases in the middle. CDR3 in DNA: TGCAGTGCTAGAGATAAAGGGTCCGTAGGGGAAAAACTGTTTTTT. Its translation is CSARDKGSVGEKLFF.

This clonotype showed up many times. V is TRBV4-3 and J is TRBJ2-1; D ambiguous. The CDR3 has 14 residues. Trimming shortened V by 1 base and J by 6 bases, and 10 bases separated the two germline ends. Per germline, CDR1 LGHNA and CDR2 YSLEER. CDR3 loop: CASSQVAPGNEQFF. The CDR3, as DNA: TGCGCCAGCAGCCAAGTGGCCCCGGGCAATGAGCAGTTCTTC.

The J gene is TRBJ2-7, the V gene TRBV7-8; D might be TRBD2 (6 bases). The CDR3 is 15 amino acids. With 5 bases removed from V and 4 bases from J, the gap between germline ends came to 18 bases. Germline V gene sequence: CDR1 SGHVS, CDR2 FQNEAQ. CDR3 sequence: CASSIPGLGLYEQYF. The CDR3 region has the DNA TGTGCCAGCAGCATACCGGGACTCGGCCTTTACGAGCAGTACTTC.

The J gene is TRBJ2-3, the V gene TRBV20-1; no clear D gene. The germline V gene has CDR1 DFQATT and CDR2 SNEGSKA (reference sequence). The CDR3 totals 11 residues. V was cut by 5 bases and J by 2 bases, with 5 bases left in between. The CDR3 DNA sequence: TGCAGTGCTTTACACACAGATACGCAGTATTTT. This sequence encodes CSALHTDTQYF.

A few counts support this clonotype. The rearrangement links TRBV20-1 to TRBJ2-1, with TRBD1 matching 7 bases. Trimming cost V 3 bases and J 7 bases; bases outside gene matches: 3. Per the germline V gene, CDR1 is DFQATT and CDR2 is SNEGSKA (reference sequence). The CDR3 has 12 amino acids. This CDR3 is CSARMGQNEQFF. CDR3 nucleotides: TGCAGTGCTAGGATGGGACAGAATGAGCAGTTCTTC.

This rearrangement joins TRBV5-1 to TRBJ2-7, with 10 bases lining up with TRBD1. Per the germline V gene, CDR1 is SGHRS and CDR2 is YFSETQ. After removal of 1 base from V and 6 bases from J, the junction contained 10 bases not matched to a gene. The CDR3 sequence is 16 residues long. Here the CDR3 DNA reads TGCGCCAGCAGCTTGTGGCGGGGGACAGGGGATGGCGAGCAGTACTTC. It is translated as CASSLWRGTGDGEQYF.

This clonotype was seen more than once but under ten times. The chain couples TRBV4-3 to TRBJ2-7; D perhaps matches TRBD2 (7 bases). Trimming removed 0 bases from V and 3 bases from J, with 9 bases in between. The CDR3 has 14 amino acids. Germline loops: CDR1 LGHNA, CDR2 YSLEER. CDR3 DNA sequence: TGCGCCAGCAGCCAAGAGAGGGGGGGCTACGAGCAGTACTTC. Encoded protein: CASSQERGGYEQYF.